This section outlines one T cell receptor (beta chain) sequence together with its context. Its antigen is unidentified. This specimen belongs to a study of T cells in localized non-small cell lung cancer. Here immunoSEQ multiplex PCR was the method, and the copy in TCRdb shows in-frame clones only, minus some. The sample yields over 25,000 clones, around 93% seen once. Overall study results and limits: Longer overall survival associated with higher blood T cell density; shorter survival with higher adjacent-lung clonality. The study found T cell clonality highest in uninvolved adjacent lung, above tumor. Adjacent lung had a median about 60 of the 100 largest tumor clones. Heterogeneity remains possible, as sequencing covered one tumor region only.

Specimen: PBMCs, collected before any cancer treatment. This sequence originates from a man aged 40 to 70 with stage II lung adenocarcinoma.

The CDR3 spells CASSTRTDTQYF. CDR3 coding DNA: TGTGCCAGCAGCACCCGCACAGATACGCAGTATTTT. The chain has TRBV7-3 and TRBJ2-3, with no clear D. The CDR3 has 12 residues. CDR1 is SGHTA, CDR2 FQGTGA, per germline. V was trimmed by 5 bases and J by 1 base, leaving 4 bases between them.